This T cell receptor beta chain was sequenced in a study of OX40 agonist ivuxolimab in advanced cancers. About the study: Ivuxolimab, which is an agonistic anti-OX40 (CD134) antibody, was administered to the patients.

The CDR3 totals 14 residues. V lost 10 bases and J 4 bases, leaving 17 bases between the germline ends. CDR1 is SGHTA, CDR2 FQGNSA, per germline. This clone appeared once. The antigen remains undetermined. Sequenced by immunoSEQ multiplex PCR; TCRdb stores in-frame clones only, minus some. The data hold about 88,000 clones, with 80% to 90% observed a single time. Broader study findings: Average numbers of expanded clones were greater in CD8+ T cells than in CD4+. The antigen specificity of the peripheral T cells (those that were expanded) was not determined.

The chain couples TRBV7-2 to TRBJ2-1, with D possibly matching TRBD1 (8 bases). The specimen was CD4+ or CD8+ T cells sorted from blood, collected in a trial of the OX40 agonist ivuxolimab. This TCR came from an adult with an advanced solid tumor such as melanoma, head and neck, liver or kidney cancer. The CDR3 is CATSTGEGYNEQFF. The CDR3 region has the DNA TGTGCCACCTCGACAGGGGAGGGGTACAATGAGCAGTTCTTC.